This T cell receptor (beta chain) was obtained from a study of control samples from healthy donors and cancer patients (TCRdb year 2020). In this sample, this clone turned up a few times. Its antigen target is currently unknown. Base qualities are not provided; no much larger clone lies one nucleotide away. The method was the immunoSEQ multiplex PCR assay. Entries here come from immuneACCESS through TCRdb and include only in-frame sequences with V and J called. Some clones fail to appear in such tables; in the studies checked, an unresolved V gene covers under half of the shortfall, and the cause of the remainder is unknown. In this sample the table shows around 22,000 clones, around 85% of which occur a single time. 38% of the sample is taken by the ten largest. CDR1 and CDR2, per the germline V gene, are SQVTM and ANQGSEA. Including the terminal cysteine and phenylalanine, the CDR3 comprises 11 residues. The only DNA kept is the CDR3, 33 bases in frame from the first base. Germline trimming amounts to 6 bases on V and 7 bases on J, with 3 as the count of junction bases outside the gene matches.

The TCR originated in a man aged 55 to 70 with head and neck cancer. Recombination linked TRBV29-1 to TRBJ2-1, with 7 junctional bases fitting TRBD2. The sample taken for sequencing was PBMCs. The DNA sequence follows: TGCAGCGTGGGGAGGGATAATGAGCAGTTCTTC. This yields the protein CSVGRDNEQFF.